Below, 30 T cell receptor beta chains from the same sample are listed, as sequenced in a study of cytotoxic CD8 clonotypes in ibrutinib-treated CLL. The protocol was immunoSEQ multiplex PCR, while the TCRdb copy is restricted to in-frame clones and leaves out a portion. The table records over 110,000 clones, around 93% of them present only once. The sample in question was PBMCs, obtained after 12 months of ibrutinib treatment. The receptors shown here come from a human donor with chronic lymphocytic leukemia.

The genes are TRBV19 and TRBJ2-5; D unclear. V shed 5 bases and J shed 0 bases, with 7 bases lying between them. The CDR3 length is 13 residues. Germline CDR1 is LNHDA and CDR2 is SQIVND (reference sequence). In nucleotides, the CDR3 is TGTGCCAGTAGTTTGGTTAACCAAGAGACCCAGTACTTC. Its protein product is CASSLVNQETQYF.

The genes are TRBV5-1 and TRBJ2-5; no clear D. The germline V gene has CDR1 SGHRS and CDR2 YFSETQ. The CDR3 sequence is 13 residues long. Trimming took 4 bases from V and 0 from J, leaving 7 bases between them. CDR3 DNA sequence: TGCGCCAGCAGCCGGACGTACCAAGAGACCCAGTACTTC. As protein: CASSRTYQETQYF.

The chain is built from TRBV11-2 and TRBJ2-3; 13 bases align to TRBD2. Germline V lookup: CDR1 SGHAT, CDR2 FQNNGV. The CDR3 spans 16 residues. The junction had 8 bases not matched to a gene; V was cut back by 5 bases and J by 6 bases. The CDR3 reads CASSTGLAGVSDTQYF. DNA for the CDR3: TGTGCCAGCAGCACAGGACTAGCGGGAGTATCGGATACGCAGTATTTT.

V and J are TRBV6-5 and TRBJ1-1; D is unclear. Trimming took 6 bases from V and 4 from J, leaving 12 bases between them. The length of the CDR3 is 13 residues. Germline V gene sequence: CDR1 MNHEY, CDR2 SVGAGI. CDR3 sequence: CASSHPRGTEAFF. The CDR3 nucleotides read TGTGCCAGCAGCCACCCCCGGGGCACTGAAGCTTTCTTT.

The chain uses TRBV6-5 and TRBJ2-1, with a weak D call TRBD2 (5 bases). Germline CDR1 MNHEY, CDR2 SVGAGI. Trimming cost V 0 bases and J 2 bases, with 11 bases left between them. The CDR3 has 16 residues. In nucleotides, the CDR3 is TGTGCCAGCAGTTACTCGACTGGAGGCCCCTACAATGAGCAGTTCTTC. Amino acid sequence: CASSYSTGGPYNEQFF.

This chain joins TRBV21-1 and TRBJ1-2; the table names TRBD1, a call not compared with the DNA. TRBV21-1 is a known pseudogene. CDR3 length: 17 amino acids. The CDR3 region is CASSKERTGGGNYGYTF. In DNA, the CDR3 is TGTGCCAGCAGCAAAGAACGGACAGGGGGCGGTAACTATGGCTACACCTTC.

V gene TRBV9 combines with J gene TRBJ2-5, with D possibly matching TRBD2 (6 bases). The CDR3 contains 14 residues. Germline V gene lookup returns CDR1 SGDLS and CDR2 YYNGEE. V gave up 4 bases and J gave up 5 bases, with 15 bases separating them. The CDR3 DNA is TGTGCCAGCAGCCCCCGGGGGTCGTTGGAGACCCAGTACTTC. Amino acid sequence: CASSPRGSLETQYF.

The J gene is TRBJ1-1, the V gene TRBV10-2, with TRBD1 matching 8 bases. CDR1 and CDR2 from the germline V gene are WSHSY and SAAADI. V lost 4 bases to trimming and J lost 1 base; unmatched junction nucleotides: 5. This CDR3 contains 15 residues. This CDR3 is CASSGPGQENTEAFF. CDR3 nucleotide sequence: TGCGCCAGCAGTGGCCCGGGACAGGAGAACACTGAAGCTTTCTTT.

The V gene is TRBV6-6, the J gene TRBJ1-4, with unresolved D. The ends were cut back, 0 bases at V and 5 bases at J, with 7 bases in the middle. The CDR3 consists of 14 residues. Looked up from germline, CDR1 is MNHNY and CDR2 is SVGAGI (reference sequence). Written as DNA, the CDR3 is TGTGCCAGCAGTTACTCAGAAAAGAATGAAAAACTGTTTTTT. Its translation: CASSYSEKNEKLFF.

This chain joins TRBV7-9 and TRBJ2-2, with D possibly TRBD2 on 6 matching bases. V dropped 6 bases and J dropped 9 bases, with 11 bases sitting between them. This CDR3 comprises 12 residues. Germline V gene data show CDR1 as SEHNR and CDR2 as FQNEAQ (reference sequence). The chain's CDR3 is CASRRRGRELFF. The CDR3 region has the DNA TGTGCCAGCAGAAGGCGGGGAAGGGAGCTGTTTTTT.

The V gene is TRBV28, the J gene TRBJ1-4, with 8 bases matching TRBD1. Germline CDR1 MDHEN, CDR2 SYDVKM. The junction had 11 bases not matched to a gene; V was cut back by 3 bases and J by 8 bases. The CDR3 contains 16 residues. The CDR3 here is CASSLSAAGGLEKLFF. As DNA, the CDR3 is TGTGCCAGCAGTTTGTCGGCGGCAGGGGGCTTAGAAAAACTGTTTTTT.

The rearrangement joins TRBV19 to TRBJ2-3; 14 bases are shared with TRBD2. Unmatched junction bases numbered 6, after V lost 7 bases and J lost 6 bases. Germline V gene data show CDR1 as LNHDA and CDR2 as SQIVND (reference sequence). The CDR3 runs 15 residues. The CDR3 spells CASKGTSGSPDTQYF. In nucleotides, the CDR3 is TGTGCCAGTAAAGGGACTAGCGGGAGTCCTGATACGCAGTATTTT. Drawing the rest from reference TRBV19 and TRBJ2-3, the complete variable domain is DGGITQSPKYLFRKEGQNVTLSCEQNLNHDAMYWYRQDPGQGLRLIYYSQIVNDFQKGDIAEGYSVSREKKESFPLTVTSAQKNPTAFYLCASKGTSGSPDTQYFGPGTRLTVL.

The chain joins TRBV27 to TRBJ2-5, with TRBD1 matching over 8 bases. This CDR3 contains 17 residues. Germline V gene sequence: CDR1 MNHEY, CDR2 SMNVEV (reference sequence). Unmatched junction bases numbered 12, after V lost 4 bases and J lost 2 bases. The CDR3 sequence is CASSSQTPYRGQETQYF. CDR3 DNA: TGTGCCAGCAGTTCCCAAACTCCATACAGGGGGCAAGAGACCCAGTACTTC.

CDR3 bases: TGTGCCAGCACCCGGTCGGCAGGGTGGAACACAGATACGCAGTATTTT. Protein product: CASTRSAGWNTDTQYF. The rearrangement joins TRBV5-4 to TRBJ2-3; D might be TRBD1 (5 bases). CDR3 length: 16 amino acids. The V end lost 6 bases, the J end lost 2 bases, and 19 bases lay between the germline ends. Looked up from germline, CDR1 is SGHNT and CDR2 is YYREEE (reference sequence).

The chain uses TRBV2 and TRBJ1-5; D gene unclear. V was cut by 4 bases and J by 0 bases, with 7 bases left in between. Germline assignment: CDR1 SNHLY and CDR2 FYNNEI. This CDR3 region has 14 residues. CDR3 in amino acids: CASSVTDSNQPQHF. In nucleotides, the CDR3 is TGTGCCAGCAGTGTTACTGATAGCAATCAGCCCCAGCATTTT.

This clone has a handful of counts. CDR3 coding DNA: TGTGCCAGCAGTCCCTTTAGGAAGGGACTCTACGAGCAGTACTTC. This gives the protein CASSPFRKGLYEQYF. The V call is TRBV27, the J call TRBJ2-7, with a tentative D call TRBD2 (6 bases). The CDR3 is 15 residues long. The V end was cut by 5 bases, the J end by 3 bases, with 17 bases between. Germline V gene sequence: CDR1 MNHEY, CDR2 SMNVEV (reference sequence).

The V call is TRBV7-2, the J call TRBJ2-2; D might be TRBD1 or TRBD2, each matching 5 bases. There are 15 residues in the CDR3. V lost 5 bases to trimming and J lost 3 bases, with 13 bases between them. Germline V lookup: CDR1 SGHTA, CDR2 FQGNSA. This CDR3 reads CASSATGTHTGELFF. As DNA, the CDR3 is TGTGCCAGCAGCGCCACCGGGACGCACACCGGGGAGCTGTTTTTT.

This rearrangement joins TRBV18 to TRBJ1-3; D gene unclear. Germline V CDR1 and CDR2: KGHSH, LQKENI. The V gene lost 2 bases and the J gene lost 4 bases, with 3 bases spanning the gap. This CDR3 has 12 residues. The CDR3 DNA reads TGTGCCAGCTCACCAAGAGGAAACACCATATATTTT. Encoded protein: CASSPRGNTIYF.

The CDR3 protein is CASHAGAFEAFF. The CDR3 DNA is TGTGCCAGCCACGCAGGGGCGTTTGAAGCTTTCTTT. The gene calls are TRBV18 and TRBJ1-1; a possible D gene is TRBD1 (6 bases). Per the germline V gene, CDR1 is KGHSH and CDR2 is LQKENI. CDR3 length equals 12 residues. V shed 8 bases and J shed 7 bases, with 14 bases lying between them.

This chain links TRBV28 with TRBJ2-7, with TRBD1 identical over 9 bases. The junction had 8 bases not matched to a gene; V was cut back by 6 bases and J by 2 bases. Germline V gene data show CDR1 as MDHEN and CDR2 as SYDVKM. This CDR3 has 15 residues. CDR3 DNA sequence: TGTGCCAGCAGAAAGCGACAGGGGGTCACCTACGAGCAGTACTTC. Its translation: CASRKRQGVTYEQYF.

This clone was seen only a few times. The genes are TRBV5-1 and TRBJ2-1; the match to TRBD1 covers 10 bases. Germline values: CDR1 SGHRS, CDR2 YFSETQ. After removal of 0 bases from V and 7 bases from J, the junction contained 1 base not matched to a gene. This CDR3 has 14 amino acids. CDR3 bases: TGCGCCAGCAGCTTGGAGGGACAGGGGAATGAGCAGTTCTTC. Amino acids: CASSLEGQGNEQFF.

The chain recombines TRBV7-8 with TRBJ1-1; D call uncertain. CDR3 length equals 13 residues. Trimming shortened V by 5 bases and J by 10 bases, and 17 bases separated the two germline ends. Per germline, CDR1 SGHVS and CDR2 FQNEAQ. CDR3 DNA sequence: TGTGCCAGCAGCCCCTCTACCTCGGATAGAGCTTTCTTT. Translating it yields CASSPSTSDRAFF.

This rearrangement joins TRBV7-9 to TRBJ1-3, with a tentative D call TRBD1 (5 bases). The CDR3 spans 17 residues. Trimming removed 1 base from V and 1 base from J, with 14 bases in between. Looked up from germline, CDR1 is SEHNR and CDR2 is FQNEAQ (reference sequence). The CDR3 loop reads CASSLVQGFISGNTIYF. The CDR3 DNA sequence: TGTGCCAGCAGCTTAGTGCAGGGTTTCATTTCTGGAAACACCATATATTTT.

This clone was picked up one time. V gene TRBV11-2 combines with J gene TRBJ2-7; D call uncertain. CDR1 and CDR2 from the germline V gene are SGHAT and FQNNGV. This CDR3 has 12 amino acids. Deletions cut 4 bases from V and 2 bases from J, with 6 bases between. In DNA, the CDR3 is TGTGCCAGCAGCTGGCGGACCTACGAGCAGTACTTC. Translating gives CASSWRTYEQYF. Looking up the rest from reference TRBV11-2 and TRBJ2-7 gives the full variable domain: EAGVAQSPRYKIIEKRQSVAFWCNPISGHATLYWYQQILGQGPKLLIQFQNNGVVDDSQLPKDRFSAERLKGVDSTLKIQPAKLEDSAVYLCASSWRTYEQYFGPGTRLTVT.

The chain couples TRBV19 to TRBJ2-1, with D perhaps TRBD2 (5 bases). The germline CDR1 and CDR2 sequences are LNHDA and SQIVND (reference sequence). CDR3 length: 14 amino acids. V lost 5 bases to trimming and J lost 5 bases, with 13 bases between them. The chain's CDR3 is CASSLVAKNNEQFF. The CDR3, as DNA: TGTGCCAGTAGTTTAGTAGCGAAAAACAATGAGCAGTTCTTC.

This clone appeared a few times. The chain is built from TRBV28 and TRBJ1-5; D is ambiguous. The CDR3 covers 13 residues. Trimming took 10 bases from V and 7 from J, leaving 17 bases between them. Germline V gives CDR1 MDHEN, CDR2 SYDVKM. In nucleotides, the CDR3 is TGTGCCAATCAACCCCAGGCGGGCCAGCCCCAGCATTTT. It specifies CANQPQAGQPQHF.

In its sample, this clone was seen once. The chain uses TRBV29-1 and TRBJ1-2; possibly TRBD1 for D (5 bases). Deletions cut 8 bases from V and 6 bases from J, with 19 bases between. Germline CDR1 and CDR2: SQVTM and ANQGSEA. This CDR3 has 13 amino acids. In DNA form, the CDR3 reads TGCAGCTGCGGGGGTTTCGGGCAGGATGGCTACACCTTC. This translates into CSCGGFGQDGYTF. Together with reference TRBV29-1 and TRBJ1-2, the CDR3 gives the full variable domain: SAVISQKPSRDICQRGTSLTIQCQVDSQVTMMFWYRQQPGQSLTLIATANQGSEATYESGFVIDKFPISRPNLTFSTLTVSNMSPEDSSIYLCSCGGFGQDGYTFGSGTRLTVV.

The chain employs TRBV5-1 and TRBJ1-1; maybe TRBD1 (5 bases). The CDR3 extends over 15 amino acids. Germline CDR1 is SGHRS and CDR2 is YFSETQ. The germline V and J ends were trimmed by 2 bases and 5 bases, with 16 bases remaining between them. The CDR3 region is CASSFESPSGTEAFF. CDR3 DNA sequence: TGCGCCAGCAGCTTTGAGAGCCCCTCAGGGACTGAAGCTTTCTTT.

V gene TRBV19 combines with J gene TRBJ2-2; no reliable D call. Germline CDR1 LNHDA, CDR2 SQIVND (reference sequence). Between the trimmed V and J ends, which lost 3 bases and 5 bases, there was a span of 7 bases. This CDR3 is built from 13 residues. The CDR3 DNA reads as TGTGCCAGTAGTATCTTTGGGACCGGGGAGCTGTTTTTT. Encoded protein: CASSIFGTGELFF. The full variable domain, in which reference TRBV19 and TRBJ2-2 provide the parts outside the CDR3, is DGGITQSPKYLFRKEGQNVTLSCEQNLNHDAMYWYRQDPGQGLRLIYYSQIVNDFQKGDIAEGYSVSREKKESFPLTVTSAQKNPTAFYLCASSIFGTGELFFGEGSRLTVL.

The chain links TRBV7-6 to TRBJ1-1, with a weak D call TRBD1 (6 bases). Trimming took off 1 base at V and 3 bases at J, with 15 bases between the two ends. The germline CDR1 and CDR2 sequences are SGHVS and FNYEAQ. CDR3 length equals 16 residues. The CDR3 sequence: CASSLGQDTLYTEAFF. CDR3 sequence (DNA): TGTGCCAGCAGCTTAGGACAGGACACTCTATACACTGAAGCTTTCTTT.